These 5 T cell receptor beta chains came from one sample sequenced in a study of blood T cells in healthy people across ages. A second about 7 to 12 cycle PCR used barcoded and J-beta primers. TCRdb re-derived calls from the 5' RACE reads in MiXCR, one entry per CDR3 protein. The sample yields 1.5 million to 2 million distinct CDR3 sequences, roughly 30% seen once. The sequenced material came from blood. The receptor source for this set is a woman aged 30 to 39 in good health.

This clonotype showed up many times. The J gene is TRBJ2-1, the V gene TRBV4-3; tentative D call: TRBD1 (6 bases). Germline V gene data show CDR1 as LGHNA and CDR2 as YSLEER. Trimming took off 3 bases at V and 9 bases at J, with 21 bases between the two ends. This CDR3 region has 16 residues. For the CDR3, the DNA is TGCGCCAGCAGCCACTCGTTAAGGGGGAGAGTTGCTGAGCAGTTCTTC. Translating gives CASSHSLRGRVAEQFF.

The gene calls are TRBV12-3 or TRBV12-4 and TRBJ2-1; 10 positions agree with TRBD2. This CDR3 region has 18 residues. Trimming at V came to 5 bases and at J to 7 bases, leaving 17 bases not matched to a gene. CDR3 sequence: CASSPAAGLAAGQNEQFF. In DNA, the CDR3 is TGTGCCAGCAGTCCTGCCGCCGGACTAGCGGCAGGACAAAATGAGCAGTTCTTC.

The chain uses TRBV28 and TRBJ1-5; the D gene is possibly TRBD1 (5 bases). V lost 6 bases and J lost 0, with 12 bases in between. There are 15 residues in the CDR3. Germline CDR1 is MDHEN and CDR2 is SYDVKM. The CDR3 is CASSWTHYSNQPQHF. The CDR3 nucleotides are TGTGCCAGCAGCTGGACACATTATAGCAATCAGCCCCAGCATTTT.

This clonotype has at least ten counts. The chain carries TRBV29-1 and TRBJ2-1, with a weak D call TRBD1 (6 bases). The V end lost 4 bases, the J end lost 10 bases, and 11 bases lay between the germline ends. The CDR3 extends over 11 amino acids. Looked up from germline, CDR1 is SQVTM and CDR2 is ANQGSEA. The chain's CDR3 is CSVALQGEQFF. The CDR3 DNA reads as TGCAGCGTTGCCCTCCAGGGGGAGCAGTTCTTC.

About this clonotype: Possible read error: a much larger clone is one base away. The chain is built from TRBV10-3 and TRBJ2-5; possibly TRBD1 for D (5 bases). The CDR3 runs 14 residues. The V gene's germline CDR1 is ENHRY and CDR2 SYGVKD. V lost 5 bases, J lost 7 bases, and 17 bases lay in between. The CDR3 sequence: CAISTETEKWTQYF. CDR3 bases: TGTGCCATCAGTACCGAGACAGAGAAATGGACCCAGTACTTC.